The clone carrying this TCR beta chain is medium-sized. Its antigen is undetermined. The data originate from a study of T cell responses to AZD1222 COVID-19 vaccine. TCRdb's copy holds only in-frame clones and misses some; the assay was immunoSEQ multiplex PCR. The sample shows 180,000 or so clones, approximately 91% of them seen only once. The study's findings and limits: Among the donors, most were white British and more were female, and clonal diversity was possibly underestimated. Targeting of unmutated variant regions was reportedly seen in nearly half of spike-specific TCRs.

V was shortened by 6 bases and J by 3 bases, with 11 bases between the two germline ends. The CDR3 has 12 residues. Germline V lookup: CDR1 SQVTM, CDR2 ANQGSEA. This rearrangement joins TRBV29-1 to TRBJ1-2; D is unclear. This material consisted of peripheral blood, taken 28 days after the second AZD1222 dose. This receptor was identified in an adult who received the AZD1222 COVID-19 vaccine. As DNA, the CDR3 is TGCAGCGTCCAGTGGGGAGACTATGGCTACACCTTC. Encoded protein: CSVQWGDYGYTF. Variable domain in full (rest from reference TRBV29-1 and TRBJ1-2): SAVISQKPSRDICQRGTSLTIQCQVDSQVTMMFWYRQQPGQSLTLIATANQGSEATYESGFVIDKFPISRPNLTFSTLTVSNMSPEDSSIYLCSVQWGDYGYTFGSGTRLTVV.